This paragraph covers one T cell receptor beta chain sequence. The CDR3 totals 16 residues. Trimming removed 5 bases from V and 2 bases from J, with 18 bases in between. Germline-derived CDR1 and CDR2 are SGHVS and FQNEAQ. Authors' methods: Researchers report that nucleated cell counts were estimated from reference gene primer amplification. TCRdb keeps only in-frame clones here, not all; method: immunoSEQ multiplex PCR. V and J calls and clone size are copied from that table; D and trimming were computed from the DNA. The sample contains approximately 490,000 clones, about nine tenths of which appear only once. The data were obtained in a study of blood T cell repertoires in COVID-19. The overall study: Researchers got acute and convalescent COVID-19 samples from the United States, Italy and Spain.

Recruits, aged roughly 18 to 100 years, lived in 24 US areas. Donors of Cohort 3 who recovered were those that had two negative PCRs, clearance, or symptom resolution. Material: PBMCs or T cells enriched from blood (not recorded which). The rearrangement joins TRBV7-8 to TRBJ1-1; D possibly corresponds to TRBD1 (5 bases). The TCR comes from a woman aged 18-29 years who had recovered from COVID-19. The DNA for the CDR3 is TGTGCCAGCAGCGACCCCGGAACAGGCCCAAACACTGAAGCTTTCTTT. Protein product: CASSDPGTGPNTEAFF.